This T cell receptor beta chain appears in the sequencing data of a study of T cell responses to AZD1222 COVID-19 vaccine. Assay used: immunoSEQ multiplex PCR; TCRdb lists only in-frame clones, some missing. The table shows 130,000 or so clones, with roughly 92% occurring only once. The receptor's source is an adult in good health. Source: peripheral blood, taken on day 0 of AZD1222 vaccination.

CDR3 sequence (DNA): TGTGCCAGCAGTGAAGGTTTGGCAGATACGCAGTATTTT. This translates into CASSEGLADTQYF. The V call is TRBV25-1, the J call TRBJ2-3; D is undetermined. Trimming took 2 bases from V and 4 from J, leaving 7 bases between them. Germline V gives CDR1 MGHDK, CDR2 SYGVNS. The CDR3 totals 13 residues. The full variable domain, in which reference TRBV25-1 and TRBJ2-3 provide the parts outside the CDR3, is EADIYQTPRYLVIGTGKKITLECSQTMGHDKMYWYQQDPGMELHLIHYSYGVNSTEKGDLSSESTVSRIRTEHFPLTLESARPSHTSQYLCASSEGLADTQYFGPGTRLTVL.